Shown below are 18 T cell receptor beta chains from a single sample sequenced in a study of beta chain features in type 1 diabetes. Investigators reverse transcribed all isolated RNA, so they sequenced expressed TCRB transcripts. Here immunoSEQ multiplex PCR was the method, and the copy in TCRdb shows in-frame clones only, minus some. The sample lists around 180,000 clones, about 12% seen once, with 0.62% in the top ten. Sequencing was carried out using central memory CD4+ T cells from blood. The receptors stem from a woman younger than 35 in good health.

The chain has TRBV6-1 and TRBJ1-3; D uncertain. The CDR3 length is 13 residues. CDR1 is MNHNS, CDR2 SASEGT, per germline. Trimming removed 11 bases at V and 0 bases at J, with 11 bases between. CDR3 region: CAVTRNSGNTIYF. The DNA of the CDR3 is TGTGCCGTCACACGAAACTCTGGAAACACCATATATTTT.

On this clone: Other DNA variants within this sample encode the same CDR3. V gene TRBV18 combines with J gene TRBJ1-5, with TRBD1 as a possible D gene (5 bases). CDR3 length: 15 amino acids. In germline, CDR1 is KGHSH, CDR2 LQKENI. Trimming stripped 3 bases from V and 0 bases from J, with 9 bases between. The CDR3 DNA sequence: TGTGCCAGCTCACCGGGACTAAATAGCAATCAGCCCCAGCATTTT. Its protein product is CASSPGLNSNQPQHF.

CDR3: CASSHHGTAQETQYF. In DNA, the CDR3 is TGCGCCAGCAGCCACCATGGGACAGCACAAGAGACCCAGTACTTC. The chain recombines TRBV4-1 with TRBJ2-5, with TRBD1 matching 7 bases. CDR1 and CDR2 from the germline V gene are MGHRA and YSYEKL. This CDR3 has 15 residues. V lost 3 bases to trimming and J lost 2 bases; unmatched junction nucleotides: 6.

This sequence joins TRBV29-1 and TRBJ2-7, with D perhaps TRBD2 (6 bases). V was cut by 0 bases and J by 7 bases, with 16 bases left in between. Germline V gene lookup returns CDR1 SQVTM and CDR2 ANQGSEA. The CDR3 runs 14 residues. The CDR3 reads CSVEESAPGREQYF. As DNA, the CDR3 is TGCAGCGTTGAAGAGTCGGCCCCTGGGAGGGAGCAGTACTTC.

Only a few counts were recorded for this clone. A much bigger clone sits one base away, suggesting this may be a read error. This sample also contains other DNA sequences that code for the same CDR3. This rearrangement joins TRBV11-2 to TRBJ1-2; 8 bases fit TRBD1. V lost 3 bases to trimming and J lost 4 bases; unmatched junction nucleotides: 1. Germline CDR1 SGHAT, CDR2 FQNNGV. The CDR3 is 13 amino acids. CDR3 sequence: CASSLDRAYGYTF. The CDR3 DNA reads TGTGCCAGCAGCTTGGACAGGGCCTATGGCTACACCTTC.

J is TRBJ2-5 and V is TRBV18, with 8 bases identical to TRBD1. Germline CDR1 and CDR2: KGHSH and LQKENI. J was trimmed by 6 bases and V by 1 base; bases with no gene match: 4. The CDR3 consists of 14 residues. In nucleotides, the CDR3 is TGTGCCAGCTCACCACTTGACAGGGGCCAGACCCAGTACTTC. Residues: CASSPLDRGQTQYF.

This clone was seen a handful of times. The rearrangement links TRBV27 to TRBJ2-5; 7 nucleotides agree with TRBD1. The CDR3 spans 14 residues. Germline V CDR1 and CDR2: MNHEY, SMNVEV (reference sequence). Trimming removed 8 bases from V and 5 bases from J; junction bases left unmatched: 11. CDR3 amino acids: CASGVQGQMETQYF. CDR3 coding DNA: TGTGCCAGCGGTGTTCAGGGACAGATGGAGACCCAGTACTTC.

This clone has just a few counts. V and J are TRBV5-4 and TRBJ2-7; 7 bases map to TRBD2. The CDR3 runs 16 residues. The junction had 15 bases not matched to a gene; V was cut back by 4 bases and J by 5 bases. Per germline, CDR1 SGHNT and CDR2 YYREEE (reference sequence). The CDR3 DNA reads TGTGCCAGCAGCCTGTTTGTGGGCGGGAGTTTTGACGAGCAGTACTTC. It yields the protein CASSLFVGGSFDEQYF.

The chain joins TRBV19 to TRBJ1-5, with a tentative D call TRBD1 (5 bases). Germline V gene sequence: CDR1 LNHDA, CDR2 SQIVND (reference sequence). CDR3 length: 16 residues. With 5 bases removed from V and 0 bases from J, the gap between germline ends came to 14 bases. The CDR3 DNA follows: TGTGCCAGTAGTCTCGACAGAAGTTATAGCAATCAGCCCCAGCATTTT. As protein: CASSLDRSYSNQPQHF.

The chain recombines TRBV30 with TRBJ2-7, with D perhaps TRBD2 (6 bases). Trimming stripped 4 bases from V and 9 bases from J, with 13 bases between. This CDR3 spans 11 amino acids. Germline V gene data show CDR1 as GTSNPN and CDR2 as SVGIG (reference sequence). The CDR3 bases are TGTGCCTGGAAAAGGGAGGACTTGCAGTACTTC. Protein sequence: CAWKREDLQYF. Drawing the rest from reference TRBV30 and TRBJ2-7, the complete variable domain is SQTIHQWPATLVQPVGSPLSLECTVEGTSNPNLYWYRQAAGRGLQLLFYSVGIGQISSEVPQNLSASRPQDRQFILSSKKLLLSDSGFYLCAWKREDLQYFGPGTRLTVT.

This clone occurred a few times. The chain has TRBV7-9 and TRBJ1-1; D gene uncertain. The CDR3 contains 13 residues. Trimming took off 6 bases at V and 3 bases at J, with 11 bases between the two ends. Germline V gene lookup returns CDR1 SEHNR and CDR2 FQNEAQ (reference sequence). CDR3 in amino acids: CASSRGFDTEAFF. The DNA for the CDR3 is TGTGCCAGCAGTCGGGGTTTCGACACTGAAGCTTTCTTT.

This clone appeared a few times. The chain recombines TRBV7-9 with TRBJ2-6; D might be TRBD1 (6 bases). V was trimmed by 5 bases and J by 0 bases, leaving 8 bases between them. CDR1 and CDR2 from the germline V gene are SEHNR and FQNEAQ (reference sequence). There are 15 residues in the CDR3. This CDR3 reads CASSQGTSGANVLTF. CDR3 bases: TGTGCCAGCAGCCAGGGGACCTCTGGGGCCAACGTCCTGACTTTC.

Only a few counts were recorded for this clone. J is TRBJ2-3 and V is TRBV2, with 7 positions matching TRBD2. Germline loops: CDR1 SNHLY, CDR2 FYNNEI. The CDR3 spans 17 residues. V shed 3 bases, J shed 2 bases, and the junction held 11 bases outside the gene matches. The CDR3 here is CASSEQGPGLSTDTQYF. CDR3 nucleotide sequence: TGTGCCAGCAGTGAGCAAGGCCCGGGACTATCCACAGATACGCAGTATTTT. Based on the CDR3 plus reference TRBV2 and TRBJ2-3, the full variable domain is EPEVTQTPSHQVTQMGQEVILRCVPISNHLYFYWYRQILGQKVEFLVSFYNNEISEKSEIFDDQFSVERPDGSNFTLKIRSTKLEDSAMYFCASSEQGPGLSTDTQYFGPGTRLTVL.

The chain couples TRBV28 to TRBJ2-1; 13 nucleotides line up with TRBD2. Germline lookup yields CDR1 MDHEN and CDR2 SYDVKM. J lost 8 bases, V lost 7 bases, and 11 bases had no gene match. The CDR3 has 16 amino acids. The CDR3 DNA sequence: TGTGCCAGCACAGGCGGGACTAGCGGGACTAGGGATGAGCAGTTCTTC. It yields the protein CASTGGTSGTRDEQFF.

This clone showed up just a few times. This chain uses TRBV11-2 with TRBJ1-3, with D perhaps matching TRBD1 (6 bases). The germline V gene encodes CDR1 SGHAT and CDR2 FQNNGV. The CDR3 length is 16 residues. Trimming cost V 3 bases and J 2 bases, with 14 bases left between them. The CDR3 bases are TGTGCCAGCAGCTTTACAACAGGGTCGGCTGGAAACACCATATATTTT. Amino acids: CASSFTTGSAGNTIYF.

This sequence joins TRBV21-1 and TRBJ2-1; the DNA was not compared with TRBD1, the D call given in the table. TRBV21-1 is flagged as a pseudogene. This CDR3 region has 14 residues. CDR3 in DNA: TGTGCCAGCAGCAGGGGTAGGGGCTACAATGAGCAGTTCTTC. Protein: CASSRGRGYNEQFF.

This clone was observed a few times. The CDR3 DNA is TGTGCCAGCAGGAACAGGGCTCTTGGCTACACCTTC. The encoded protein is CASRNRALGYTF. The chain joins TRBV27 to TRBJ1-2; possibly TRBD1 for D (6 bases). The CDR3 contains 12 residues. V gave up 6 bases and J gave up 7 bases, with 12 bases separating them. Germline V gene data show CDR1 as MNHEY and CDR2 as SMNVEV (reference sequence).

This rearrangement joins TRBV29-1 to TRBJ2-2; 9 nucleotides agree with TRBD1. Germline values: CDR1 SQVTM, CDR2 ANQGSEA. V was pared by 5 bases and J by 1 base, with 2 bases of the junction left unmatched. This CDR3 region has 14 residues. For the CDR3, the DNA is TGCAGCGTTAAGACAGGGGGGAACACCGGGGAGCTGTTTTTT. It is translated as CSVKTGGNTGELFF.